This TCR beta chain was observed in a study of cytomegalovirus exposure and HLA in healthy donors (dated by TCRdb to the late 2010s). As for the study more broadly: In an earlier analysis of about 560 of the donors, approximately 300 Gb of sequence data and roughly 100 million unique TCR beta sequences from about 179 million T cells were reported. Roughly 300 gigabases of sequencing data and tens of millions of unique TCR sequences were included in an early release covering about 700 HLA-typed donors. The genetic ancestry cluster associated with self-reported Caucasian donors included 80% to 90% of the approximately 430 genotyped donors. The study aimed to test whether signatures of past pathogen exposure could be identified by cataloging public T cell receptors. The T cell repertoires of under 750 subjects were profiled by immunosequencing and related to cytomegalovirus serostatus. Besides the first cohort of about 730 subjects, a separate validation cohort made up of over a hundred different subjects was used. To predict cytomegalovirus infection status, the study brought together high-throughput TCR immunosequencing, statistical association of individual TCRs with disease status, and machine learning. In a later analysis, previously published TCR beta repertoires from some 640 donors were re-analyzed and high-resolution HLA genotyping was added so that TCR occurrence patterns could be studied. Rather than drawing on any new phenotypic data, the later analysis identified candidate immune exposures from TCR beta sequences and the way those sequences occurred across donors. An earlier analysis of approximately 640 of the donors applied high-throughput TCR beta sequencing to assess whether each TCR beta V gene segment acted as functional or pseudogenic. Donor age, sex, ethnicity and CMV serostatus were compiled together with the repertoire data. Genome-wide SNP genotypes for about 65% of the 666 donors were used in a later genetic analysis, which treated that subset as a discovery cohort. All discovery cohort repertoires had been generated on a single sequencing platform. HLA typing covered class I and class II loci at four-digit resolution. The number of typed donors differed by locus: 629-630 for A, B, C, DRB1 and DQB1; 500 to 550 for DQA1; approximately 600 for DPA1; and some 450 for DPB1. Because of strong linkage in the cohort, five DR-DQ haplotypes were treated as single units for association and clustering. Among some 400 genotyped donors of the cohort, an average of approximately 220,000 unique TCR beta nucleotide sequences was sequenced per donor, of which about 19% were non-productive.

To prepare the library, the immunoSEQ multiplex PCR assay was applied. For the multiplex PCR, a mixture combining 60 forward primers for TCR Vbeta segments and 13 reverse primers for TCR Jbeta segments was used. Amplification of the CDR3 region of rearranged TCR beta genes was performed with a multiplex PCR assay on genomic DNA. Amplified TCR beta libraries were sequenced as 87-base-pair reads on the Illumina HiSeq System. The paper's data handling went like this. A later analysis counted around 72 million unique TCR beta chains across the 690 or so repertoires, and around 9.9 million of these chains were shared by at least two donors. Raw reads were error-corrected and collapsed into unique sequences by a nearest-neighbor algorithm in which closely related sequences were merged to remove PCR and sequencing errors. CDR3 sequences were aligned to IMGT reference sequences to assign V, D and J gene segments. Each retained sequence needed at least a six-nucleotide match to both a V gene segment and a J gene segment. A rearrangement was called productive if the CDR3 had no stop codons and remained in frame with V and J, and every other rearrangement was called non-productive. Following IMGT convention, CDR3 was defined as the stretch from the second conserved V-encoded cysteine to the conserved J-encoded phenylalanine. In an earlier analysis of some 550 of the donors, sequences lacking an unambiguous match to a single V gene segment were excluded. In an earlier analysis of approximately 590 of the donors, V segments were called functional above 56.7% productive rearrangements and were called segregating when the between-donor standard deviation exceeded 5%. To diagnose cytomegalovirus status from the catalog of TCR beta chain sequences, a statistical classification framework was built. A later analysis assigned V and J genes by comparing TCR nucleotide sequences with IMGT/GENE-DB human TR gene sequences. The TCRdist pipeline was used in a later analysis to assign CDR3 sequences and most-parsimonious VDJ recombination scenarios. In a later analysis, each TCR beta chain was defined by its CDR3 amino acid sequence together with its V-gene family, and reads without a unique V-gene family were excluded. As a way to deal with suspected cross-contamination and a sequencing artifact, a later analysis dropped 592 nucleotide sequences that were highly shared and had low generation probability. In a later analysis, a clonal expansion index was calculated for each public chain from normalized within-repertoire ranks of inferred template counts. A later analysis computed generation probabilities with a VDJ recombination model fitted to out-of-frame rearrangements, and checked the results against IGoR. A later analysis scored TCR-TCR, TCR-HLA and TCR-CMV co-occurrence with hypergeometric tests, applying a repertoire-size bias correction to TCR pairs. False discovery rates were estimated in a later analysis by permuting HLA or CMV assignments 20 times. In a later analysis, co-occurring TCRs were grouped using DBSCAN, with TCRdist sequence similarity added in when clustering inside HLA-allele-positive subsets. For co-occurrence clustering, repertoires with fewer than 30,000 or more than 120,000 public chains were excluded, along with four to six repertoires with anomalous nucleotide sharing. The source is immuneACCESS, and TCRdb retained only in-frame sequences with V and J called. Part of the clones is not carried over; for the studies checked, unresolved V genes explain less than half of this, and the remainder is unexplained. The V and J calls and clone size come from that table; D and trimming were worked out from the DNA. The sample table records some 100,000 clones; roughly 80% of these occur just once. The ten largest clones add up to 13% to 15% of the sample.

V is clipped by 8 bases and J by 0 bases, and the sequence between their germline boundaries is 20 bases long. The CDR3 runs 16 amino acids, cysteine and phenylalanine included. Only CDR3 DNA remains: 48 bases, in frame from the first base. CDR1 MNHEY and CDR2 SMNVEV were looked up in the germline V gene (reference sequence). Comment on this clone: Its antigen is unknown. No base qualities exist here, and no much larger clone lies one base off it.

The cohort comprised some 700 healthy bone marrow donors. Cohort members were all nominally healthy when sampled, although unrecorded immune exposures were likely present. The donor tested CMV seropositive and was one of the 289 seropositive cohort members. A peripheral blood sample was collected from each donor, and TCR beta sequencing was performed on peripheral blood mononuclear cells. Genomic DNA extraction from the blood cell samples was performed with the Qiagen DNeasy Blood Extraction Kit. What the research found in general, with its limitations: According to a later genetic analysis, donors in an Asian-associated ancestry cluster had fewer N-insertions in productive TCRs than the roughly 660-donor mean. When HLA alleles, especially DR and DQ, strongly co-occurred, TCR associations were difficult to assign to individual alleles. Correlated functional status among segregating V segments might be attributable to linkage disequilibrium, but an unknown experimental factor could not be ruled out. The earlier analysis of fewer than 750 of the donors excluded fewer than 20 rarely observed V segments, including chromosome 9 orphons, because counts were too low. In a later analysis, HLA-associated TCR beta chains showed more clonal expansion and lower generation probabilities than non-associated chains that were equally common. The cohort was sequenced for TCR beta chains only, and without alpha or paired-chain data the features that could be detected were limited. In a later genetic analysis, a missense DCLRE1C variant was associated with V-gene and J-gene trimming of TCR beta chains, and the association was replicated in an independent cohort. A group of highly shared sequence variants was considered likely to be a technical artifact of the sequencing pipeline. The authors suggested that the approach could potentially be extended to other disease states and immunological phenotypes. The study gave a list of around 170 TCR beta chains associated with cytomegalovirus. According to a later analysis, most CMV-associated TCR beta chains appeared to be HLA-restricted, and the HLA associations seemed to be driven largely by CMV exposure. Three of the identified cytomegalovirus-associated TCR beta chains were confirmed in vitro to be specific for cytomegalovirus antigens. Some IMGT-functional V segments, including TRBV6-2 and TRBV6-3, could not be told apart with the 87-base-pair reads, so those segments were excluded. A further reported finding was that TCR beta sequences accurately predicted the HLA-A and HLA-B alleles for most subjects in the first cohort. For the cohort, immune exposure information was limited to CMV serostatus. In a later analysis, the rate of TCR association differed among HLA loci, with DRB1 alleles having the most associated TCRs and HLA-C alleles having the fewest. In both the original and validation cohorts, the classifier was reported to diagnose cytomegalovirus status with high specificity and sensitivity. HLA typing was unavailable for some donors at each locus, so association tests used only the typed subset. A later analysis associated about 17,000 TCR beta sequences with specific HLA alleles at a false discovery rate of 0.05. A later analysis reported that several top co-occurrence clusters appeared linked to parvovirus B19, influenza, CMV and Epstein-Barr virus. Broadly in line with IMGT annotations, most TCR beta V segments showed up in productive rearrangements about 87% or about 30% of the time in an earlier analysis of roughly 590 of the donors. While some public TCRs were present in many individuals, most TCR sequences turned up only very rarely across donors. Roughly uniform sequencing depth across donors was assumed in presence/absence analyses, although this assumption may not hold.

The chain couples TRBV27 to TRBJ2-7, and TRBD1 may be the D gene, going by 6 matching bases. Sequenced: PBMCs. The source is a male donor in good health and CMV-seropositive. The DNA reads as follows: TGTGCCAGCCGACGACTAAACAGGGTCCCCTCCTACGAGCAGTACTTC. The translation is CASRRLNRVPSYEQYF.